This entry lists 26 T cell receptor beta chains sequenced from one sample in a study of sequential checkpoint blockade in melanoma. Treatment reported: randomized to nivolumab then ipilimumab (arm A) or the reverse (arm B). Libraries were prepared by immunoSEQ multiplex PCR; TCRdb keeps only in-frame clonotypes and omits some of them. The sample carries over a thousand clones, more than 20% recorded once. Source: tumor tissue (inferred from file names), taken from a patient given nivolumab and ipilimumab in sequence. All receptors derive from a human donor with melanoma.

This clone was observed a handful of times. The chain is built from TRBV18 and TRBJ1-1; 7 bases line up with TRBD1. V lost 4 bases and J lost 0; bases outside the gene matches: 5. Germline V CDR1 and CDR2: KGHSH, LQKENI. The length of the CDR3 is 15 residues. The CDR3 sequence is CASSQGQRLNTEAFF. In DNA, the CDR3 is TGTGCCAGCTCACAGGGACAGCGGTTGAACACTGAAGCTTTCTTT.

This clone is medium-sized within its sample. The chain is built from TRBV28 and TRBJ1-6, with D maybe TRBD1 (5 bases). The CDR3 consists of 17 residues. Germline CDR1 MDHEN, CDR2 SYDVKM. Trimming stripped 5 bases from V and 2 bases from J, with 16 bases between. In DNA form, the CDR3 reads TGTGCCAGCAGTCCCCTTATCGGGGGACCCTATAATTCACCCCTCCACTTT. The encoded protein is CASSPLIGGPYNSPLHF.

This sequence joins TRBV19 and TRBJ2-2; 14 positions agree with TRBD2. This CDR3 comprises 17 residues. The J segment lost 6 bases and the V segment lost 5 bases, leaving 8 bases of the junction unmatched. Germline values: CDR1 LNHDA, CDR2 SQIVND (reference sequence). The CDR3: CASSAFPGLAGAGELFF. CDR3 nucleotides: TGTGCCAGTAGTGCCTTTCCGGGACTAGCGGGAGCCGGGGAGCTGTTTTTT.

This clone has only a few counts. CDR3 loop: CASGTTNTGELFF. DNA for the CDR3: TGTGCCAGCGGGACAACGAACACCGGGGAGCTGTTTTTT. V gene TRBV19 combines with J gene TRBJ2-2; D possibly corresponds to TRBD1 (6 bases). Germline lookup yields CDR1 LNHDA and CDR2 SQIVND (reference sequence). V was cut by 9 bases and J by 0 bases, with 8 bases left in between. The CDR3 spans 13 residues. The full variable domain, with the rest looked up from reference TRBV19 and TRBJ2-2, is DGGITQSPKYLFRKEGQNVTLSCEQNLNHDAMYWYRQDPGQGLRLIYYSQIVNDFQKGDIAEGYSVSREKKESFPLTVTSAQKNPTAFYLCASGTTNTGELFFGEGSRLTVL.

This chain uses TRBV25-1 with TRBJ2-3; TRBD2 aligns across 12 bases. This CDR3 comprises 17 residues. Per the germline V gene, CDR1 is MGHDK and CDR2 is SYGVNS. The junction had 7 bases not matched to a gene; V was cut back by 6 bases and J by 0 bases. In nucleotides, the CDR3 is TGTGCCAGCAGAGATCTAGCGGGAGGGCCGAGCACAGATACGCAGTATTTT. This gives the protein CASRDLAGGPSTDTQYF. The full variable domain, rest sourced from reference TRBV25-1 and TRBJ2-3, is EADIYQTPRYLVIGTGKKITLECSQTMGHDKMYWYQQDPGMELHLIHYSYGVNSTEKGDLSSESTVSRIRTEHFPLTLESARPSHTSQYLCASRDLAGGPSTDTQYFGPGTRLTVL.

This clone is deemed medium-sized. J is TRBJ1-2 and V is TRBV7-1, with 7 bases identical to TRBD1. TRBV7-1 has ORF status, its function being uncertain. V trimming: 5 bases; J trimming: 8 bases; junction bases outside the gene matches: 8. This CDR3 is 13 amino acids long. CDR3 sequence (DNA): TGTGCCAGCAGCCCCACAGGGGCAGGCGGCTACACCTTC. Encoded protein: CASSPTGAGGYTF.

The chain combines TRBV18 with TRBJ1-2; no clear D gene. The CDR3 length is 13 residues. CDR1 KGHSH and CDR2 LQKENI come from the germline V gene. Trimming cost V 3 bases and J 8 bases, with 13 bases left between them. For the CDR3, the DNA is TGTGCCAGCTCACCCGAGACCGGGAGAGGCTACACCTTC. This encodes CASSPETGRGYTF.

This clone came up a few times. The rearrangement links TRBV19 to TRBJ2-7; possible D gene TRBD1, 5 bases. Trimming left V 6 bases short and J 2 bases short, with 17 bases between. This CDR3 is 15 amino acids long. Germline V gene sequence: CDR1 LNHDA, CDR2 SQIVND (reference sequence). CDR3 in amino acids: CASRGADSATYEQYF. CDR3 nucleotide sequence: TGTGCCAGTAGAGGGGCCGACAGCGCGACCTACGAGCAGTACTTC.

The V and J genes are TRBV19 and TRBJ2-2; D is undetermined. Germline V lookup: CDR1 LNHDA, CDR2 SQIVND (reference sequence). The V end was cut by 5 bases, the J end by 1 base, with 5 bases between. The CDR3 has 13 amino acids. The CDR3, as DNA: TGTGCCAGTAGTGGTCGGAACACCGGGGAGCTGTTTTTT. Translated: CASSGRNTGELFF. Using reference TRBV19 and TRBJ2-2 for the parts outside the CDR3, the full variable domain is DGGITQSPKYLFRKEGQNVTLSCEQNLNHDAMYWYRQDPGQGLRLIYYSQIVNDFQKGDIAEGYSVSREKKESFPLTVTSAQKNPTAFYLCASSGRNTGELFFGEGSRLTVL.

V is TRBV15 and J is TRBJ1-6; D is perhaps TRBD1 (6 bases). Trimming cost V 3 bases and J 7 bases, with 13 bases left between them. The CDR3 is 15 residues long. Germline CDR1 LNHNV, CDR2 YYDKDF (reference sequence). CDR3: CATSSNRVRNSPLHF. Written as DNA, the CDR3 is TGTGCCACCAGCAGCAACAGGGTCCGGAATTCACCCCTCCACTTT. The full variable domain, rest sourced from reference TRBV15 and TRBJ1-6, is DAMVIQNPRYQVTQFGKPVTLSCSQTLNHNVMYWYQQKSSQAPKLLFHYYDKDFNNEADTPDNFQSRRPNTSFCFLDIRSPGLGDTAMYLCATSSNRVRNSPLHFGNGTRLTVT.

In this sample, this clone turned up a few times. V gene TRBV6-8 combines with J gene TRBJ2-5; TRBD2 matches 14 bases. The CDR3 loop spans 17 amino acids. The germline CDR1 and CDR2 sequences are MNHGY and SAAAGT. J lost 4 bases, V lost 5 bases, and 9 bases had no gene match. The DNA of the CDR3 is TGTGCCAGCAGTCCCGGACTAGCGGGGGGATTGAGAGAGACCCAGTACTTC. It encodes CASSPGLAGGLRETQYF.

The rearrangement uses TRBV19 and TRBJ1-2; D is uncertain. Per the germline V gene, CDR1 is LNHDA and CDR2 is SQIVND (reference sequence). The CDR3 is 11 amino acids. V lost 5 bases and J lost 7, with 8 bases in between. The CDR3 region is CASSAFSGYTF. Written as DNA, the CDR3 is TGTGCCAGTAGTGCTTTTTCTGGCTACACCTTC.

The V and J genes are TRBV9 and TRBJ2-5; 8 bases match TRBD2. The CDR3 has 15 residues. The ends lost 0 bases at V and 6 bases at J; junction bases unmatched: 7. Germline V gene lookup returns CDR1 SGDLS and CDR2 YYNGEE. The DNA for the CDR3 is TGTGCCAGCAGCGTAGCAACGGGAGGGCCGCAGACCCAGTACTTC. As protein: CASSVATGGPQTQYF.

There are a few counts of this clone. The chain joins TRBV6-8 to TRBJ2-1; D may be TRBD2 (5 bases). V gave up 4 bases and J gave up 3 bases, with 13 bases separating them. The CDR3 length is 15 residues. Germline CDR1 reads MNHGY; CDR2 reads SAAAGT. The CDR3 DNA reads as TGTGCCAGCAGTTTAGTGGGGAGTGGCTACAATGAGCAGTTCTTC. This gives the protein CASSLVGSGYNEQFF.

This clone showed up just a few times. The chain employs TRBV6-8 and TRBJ1-4; D perhaps matches TRBD1 (5 bases). The CDR3 covers 13 residues. V was clipped by 11 bases and J by 3 bases, with 13 bases between them. The germline V gene encodes CDR1 MNHGY and CDR2 SAAAGT. For the CDR3, the DNA is TGTGCCTCGGGGCCAGTAGCTAATGAAAAACTGTTTTTT. It codes for CASGPVANEKLFF.

V and J are TRBV23-1 and TRBJ2-7; TRBD1 might be the D (6 bases). Being an ORF, TRBV23-1 has a function that is uncertain. The CDR3 covers 14 residues. The V end lost 2 bases, the J end lost 3 bases, and 11 bases lay between the germline ends. The CDR3 nucleotides read TGCGCCAGCAGTCAAGGGGACAAAAACTACGAGCAGTACTTC. Its protein product is CASSQGDKNYEQYF.

V and J are TRBV6-8 and TRBJ1-6, with a possible D match to TRBD1 (6 bases). Germline loops: CDR1 MNHGY, CDR2 SAAAGT. The CDR3 length is 13 residues. Trimming removed 4 bases from V and 14 bases from J, with 15 bases in between. CDR3 loop: CASSSQTGTTLHF. The CDR3 region has the DNA TGTGCCAGCAGTTCCCAGACAGGTACTACCCTCCACTTT.

V gene TRBV14 combines with J gene TRBJ2-1; TRBD2 agrees at 7 bases. The V gene's germline CDR1 is SGHDN and CDR2 FVKESK. The CDR3 runs 13 residues. V shed 0 bases and J 12 bases; nucleotides not matched to a gene: 5. The CDR3 sequence is CASSQDFGGGQFF. The DNA for the CDR3 is TGTGCCAGCAGCCAAGATTTCGGCGGGGGGCAGTTCTTC. The full variable domain, in which reference TRBV14 and TRBJ2-1 provide the parts outside the CDR3, is EAGVTQFPSHSVIEKGQTVTLRCDPISGHDNLYWYRRVMGKEIKFLLHFVKESKQDESGMPNNRFLAERTGGTYSTLKVQPAELEDSGVYFCASSQDFGGGQFFGPGTRLTVL.

This clone was found a few times. This chain connects TRBV6-8 to TRBJ2-5; 7 bases map to TRBD2. Germline V gene sequence: CDR1 MNHGY, CDR2 SAAAGT. V lost 7 bases, J lost 7 bases, and 12 bases stayed unmatched. This CDR3 is built from 14 residues. DNA of the CDR3: TGTGCCAGCAATCCCCTAACGGGAGGAGGGACCCAGTACTTC. This translates into CASNPLTGGGTQYF.

The chain links TRBV28 to TRBJ1-2, with 7 bases aligning to TRBD1. V trimming: 4 bases; J trimming: 1 base; junction bases outside the gene matches: 3. Germline CDR1 is MDHEN and CDR2 is SYDVKM. This CDR3 is built from 14 residues. CDR3 sequence (DNA): TGTGCCAGCAGTTCGGGACAGCTTAACTATGGCTACACCTTC. The encoded protein is CASSSGQLNYGYTF.

Written as DNA, the CDR3 is TGTGCCAGCAGGCCCTGGGGGGACTACAATGAGCAGTTCTTC. As protein: CASRPWGDYNEQFF. The rearrangement uses TRBV6-8 and TRBJ2-1; tentative D call: TRBD2 (6 bases). CDR3 length: 14 residues. Germline CDR1 is MNHGY and CDR2 is SAAAGT. Trimming shortened V by 6 bases and J by 3 bases, and 12 bases separated the two germline ends.

Here the CDR3 DNA reads TGTGCCACCCAGGACAACCCCAATCAGCCCCAGCATTTT. It is translated as CATQDNPNQPQHF. The rearrangement uses TRBV6-8 and TRBJ1-5; perhaps TRBD1 as D (5 bases). V lost 10 bases, J lost 3 bases, and 13 bases lay in between. The germline V gene encodes CDR1 MNHGY and CDR2 SAAAGT. The length of the CDR3 is 13 residues.

The rearrangement uses TRBV28 and TRBJ2-2; D not resolved. Germline-derived CDR1 and CDR2 are MDHEN and SYDVKM. Between the trimmed V and J ends, which lost 5 bases and 1 base, there was a span of 8 bases. The CDR3 extends over 14 amino acids. CDR3 amino acids: CASSPGRNTGELFF. The CDR3 DNA reads as TGTGCCAGCAGTCCTGGACGGAACACCGGGGAGCTGTTTTTT.

By share, this clone counts as medium-sized. The chain links TRBV9 to TRBJ2-3; 10 nucleotides match TRBD2. The trim removed 0 bases at V and 13 bases at J, leaving 8 bases unmatched. The CDR3 sequence is 14 residues long. The germline V gene has CDR1 SGDLS and CDR2 YYNGEE. This CDR3 reads CASSVATSGKGKYF. The CDR3 coding sequence is TGTGCCAGCAGCGTAGCCACTAGCGGGAAGGGGAAGTATTTT.

The chain couples TRBV25-1 to TRBJ2-5; 11 bases are shared with TRBD2. CDR1 is MGHDK and CDR2 is SYGVNS in the germline V gene. The junction had 14 bases not matched to a gene; V was cut back by 5 bases and J by 6 bases. The CDR3 is 17 amino acids. The CDR3 spells CASSTTPHSGGAKTQYF. The CDR3 region has the DNA TGTGCCAGCAGTACTACCCCCCATAGCGGGGGGGCGAAGACCCAGTACTTC.

This clone was found a few times. V usage is TRBV29-1 and J usage is TRBJ1-2; the match to TRBD1 covers 7 bases. Losses at the gene ends were 5 bases for V and 3 bases for J; bases not matched to a gene: 3. This CDR3 contains 12 residues. Germline assignment: CDR1 SQVTM and CDR2 ANQGSEA. The CDR3 DNA reads as TGCAGCGTTACAGGGGCGGACTATGGCTACACCTTC. Translating it yields CSVTGADYGYTF.